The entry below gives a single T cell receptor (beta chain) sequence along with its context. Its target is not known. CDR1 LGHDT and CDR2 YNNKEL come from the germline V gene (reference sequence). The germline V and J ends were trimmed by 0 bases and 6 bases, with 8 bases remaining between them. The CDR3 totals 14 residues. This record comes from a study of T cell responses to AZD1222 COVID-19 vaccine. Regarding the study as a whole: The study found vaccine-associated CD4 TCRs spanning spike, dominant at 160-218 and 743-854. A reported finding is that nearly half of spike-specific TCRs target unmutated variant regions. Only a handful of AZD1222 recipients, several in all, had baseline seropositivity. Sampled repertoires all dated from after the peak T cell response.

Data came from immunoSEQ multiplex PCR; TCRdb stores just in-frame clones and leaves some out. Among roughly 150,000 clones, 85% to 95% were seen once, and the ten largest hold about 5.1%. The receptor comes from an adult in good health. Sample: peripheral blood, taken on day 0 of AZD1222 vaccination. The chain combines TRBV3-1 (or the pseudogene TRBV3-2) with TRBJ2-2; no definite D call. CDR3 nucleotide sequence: TGTGCCAGCAGCCAAGATCTGTGGGCCGGGGAGCTGTTTTTT. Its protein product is CASSQDLWAGELFF.